This T cell receptor beta chain was identified in a study of blood T cell repertoires in COVID-19 (dated by TCRdb to 2019 to 2021). Concerning the study at large: Samples covering the acute and convalescent phases of COVID-19 were provided by collaborators in the United States, Italy and Spain. The prospective study material was composed of cDNA or gDNA derived from T cells, B-cell-depleted T cells, or PBMCs. Deeply sampled blood TCRbeta repertoires from subjects exposed to, actively infected with, or recovered from COVID-19 were included in the dataset. The repertoires were made available in a free public database intended to serve as a resource for research on the immune response to SARS-CoV-2. The samples were drawn from the first 160 participants of the ongoing ImmuneRACE study and from over 950 subjects provided by 6 global collaborators. Nearly every sample came with metadata listing a de-identified subject ID, COVID-19 status, age in years and sex. Where HLA class I and class II types were available, the types were taken from metadata supplied by the sample provider, not from assay-based typing.

Concerning this clone: Its antigen target is currently unknown. No much larger clone is present one base from it, and per-base qualities are unavailable.

Collaborating institutions collected whole blood in K2EDTA tubes following their own protocols. For TCRbeta analysis, collaborators shipped samples as frozen whole blood, isolated PBMCs, or DNA extracted from either of those sample types. TCRbeta CDR3 regions were amplified from genomic DNA by means of the immunoSEQ Assay, a bias-controlled multiplex PCR. The paper's processing steps were these. The number of nucleated cells in each sample was estimated by amplification of reference gene primers within the assay. Sequence reads were collapsed and filtered to measure the absolute abundance of every unique TCRbeta CDR3 rearrangement. Productive Simpson clonality was computed per sample as the square root of Simpson's diversity index over productive rearrangements. TCRdb carries this immuneACCESS record with in-frame sequences only. Its versions omit some clonotypes, under half of them owing to an unresolved V gene in the studies checked, with the rest unexplained. That table is the source of V, J and clone size, and D and trimming were worked out from the DNA. The sample has approximately 210,000 clones on record, approximately 90% of them singletons. The ten most abundant clones make up about 4.4% of the sample.

Including the terminal cysteine and phenylalanine, the CDR3 comprises 15 residues. The entry retains the CDR3 DNA only, 45 bases that are in frame from base 1. CDR1 and CDR2, looked up from the germline V gene (reference sequence), are SGHKS and YYEKEE. V and J lose 0 bases and 3 bases, and a span of 13 bases separates them. The research as a whole found: The amount of clinical and demographic metadata varied by source and participant and was provided uncurated.

Sequencing input: peripheral blood. The V and J segments used are TRBV5-5 and TRBJ2-7; the D gene identity is not certain. The receptor was derived from a human donor in a cohort sampled during active COVID-19. Here is the DNA: TGTGCCAGCAGCTTGGGACTCAATCTTCTCTACGAGCAGTACTTC. Translated, this gives CASSLGLNLLYEQYF.